This T cell receptor (beta chain) is from a study of T-cell reconstitution after alpha-beta-depleted transplantation in children (dated by TCRdb to 2015 to 2016). Turning to the overall study: Using TCR repertoire profiling, the study followed T-cell immune reconstitution in a quantitative way in children after TCRalphabeta/CD19-depleted allogeneic hematopoietic cell transplantation.

Receptor amplification or capture employed PCR. Sequencing was performed on an Illumina HiSeq 2500. TCR library preparation used molecular barcoding, with unique molecular identifiers applied to normalize quantification of the TCRbeta repertoire. In TCRdb, the public reads were trimmed at Q25 with fastp and aligned with MiXCR, with productive beta chains retained. Identical CDR3 protein sequences are pooled into one entry, listed with their most common genes and DNA. The sample yields roughly 340,000 distinct CDR3 sequences; 15% to 20% were counted once. The top ten clones comprise around 38% of the sample. The sample's treatment or condition label, decoded: allogeneic hematopoietic cell transplantation with graft depleted of TCRalphabeta T cells and CD19 B cells. The transplant recipients were children given TCRalphabeta/CD19-depleted allogeneic hematopoietic cell grafts. Points the paper makes about the study in general: Over subsequent months, a decline in hyperexpanded clone frequencies was noted, and after one year, T-cell counts and TCRbeta diversity were mostly ascribed to newly produced T cells. In some patients, the high TCRbeta diversity seen at day 60 was put down to recipient T cells and intrathymic progenitors that had survived conditioning. Apparently early alphabetaT-cell count recovery about two months after transplant reportedly relied on only several hundred rapidly expanded clones derived from non-depleted graft cells.

Remarks on this clonotype: Its antigen remains unidentified. Qualities for individual bases were not recorded, and no much larger clone is one base off.

Cut back by 5 bases and 9 bases, the V and J ends lie 23 bases apart. The germline V gene yields MNHNS for CDR1 and SASEGT for CDR2. From its cysteine to its phenylalanine, the CDR3 spans 16 amino acids. Kept here is only the CDR3 DNA, which spans 48 bases and is read in frame from base 1. Here the sequenced sample was PBMCs, mostly from graft donor cells, taken 360 days after TCRalphabeta/CD19-depleted stem cell transplant. This receptor was taken from a male patient between 2 and 10 years old who had a stem cell transplant for acute lymphoblastic leukemia, so the T cells may come from the graft donor. The chain is made from TRBV6-1 and TRBJ2-1; TRBD1 is a weak D gene call, 6 bases matching. The nucleotide sequence reads TGTGCCAGCAGTACCACCACAGGGATTTACGCGGGTGAGCAGTTCTTC. Its product reads: CASSTTTGIYAGEQFF.